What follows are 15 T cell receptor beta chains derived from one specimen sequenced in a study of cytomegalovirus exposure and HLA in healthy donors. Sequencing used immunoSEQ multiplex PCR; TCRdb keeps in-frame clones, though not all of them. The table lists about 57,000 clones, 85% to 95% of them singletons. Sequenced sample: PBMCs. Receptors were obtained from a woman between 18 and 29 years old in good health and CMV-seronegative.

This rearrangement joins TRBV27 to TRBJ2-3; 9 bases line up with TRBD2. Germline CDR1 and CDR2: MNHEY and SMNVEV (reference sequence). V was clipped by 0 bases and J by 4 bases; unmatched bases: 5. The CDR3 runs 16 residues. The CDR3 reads CASSLSGSGSADTQYF. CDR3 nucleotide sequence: TGTGCCAGCAGTTTATCAGGTAGCGGGAGCGCAGATACGCAGTATTTT.

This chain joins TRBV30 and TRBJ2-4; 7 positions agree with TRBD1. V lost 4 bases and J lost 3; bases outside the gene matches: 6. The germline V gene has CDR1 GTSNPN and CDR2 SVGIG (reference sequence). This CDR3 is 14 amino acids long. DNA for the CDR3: TGTGCCTGGACCTTGACAGGGTTCAAAAACATTCAGTACTTC. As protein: CAWTLTGFKNIQYF.

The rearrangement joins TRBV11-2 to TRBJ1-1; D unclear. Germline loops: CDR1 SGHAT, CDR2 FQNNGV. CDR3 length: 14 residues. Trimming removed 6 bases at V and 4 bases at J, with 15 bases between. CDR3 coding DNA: TGTGCCAGCAGTCAGGCGGGGTTAGGCACTGAAGCTTTCTTT. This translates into CASSQAGLGTEAFF.

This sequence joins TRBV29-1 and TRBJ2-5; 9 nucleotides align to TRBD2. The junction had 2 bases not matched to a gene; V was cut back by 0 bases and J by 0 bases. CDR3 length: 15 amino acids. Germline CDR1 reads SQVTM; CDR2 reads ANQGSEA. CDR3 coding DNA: TGCAGCGTTGAAGAAGTAGCGGGGGACCAAGAGACCCAGTACTTC. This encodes CSVEEVAGDQETQYF.

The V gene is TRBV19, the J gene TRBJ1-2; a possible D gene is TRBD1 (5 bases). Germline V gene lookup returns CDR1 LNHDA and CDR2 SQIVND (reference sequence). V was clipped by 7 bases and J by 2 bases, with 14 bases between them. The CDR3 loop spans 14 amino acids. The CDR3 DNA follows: TGTGCCAGTACCGAACCGGGGGAAAACTATGGCTACACCTTC. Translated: CASTEPGENYGYTF. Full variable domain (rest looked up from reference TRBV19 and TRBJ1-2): DGGITQSPKYLFRKEGQNVTLSCEQNLNHDAMYWYRQDPGQGLRLIYYSQIVNDFQKGDIAEGYSVSREKKESFPLTVTSAQKNPTAFYLCASTEPGENYGYTFGSGTRLTVV.

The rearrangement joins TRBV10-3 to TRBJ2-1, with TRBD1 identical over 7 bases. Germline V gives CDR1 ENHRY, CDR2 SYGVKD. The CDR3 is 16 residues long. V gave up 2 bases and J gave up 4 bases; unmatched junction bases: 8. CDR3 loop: CAISEIPGTDYNEQFF. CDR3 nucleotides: TGTGCCATCAGTGAGATTCCCGGGACAGATTACAATGAGCAGTTCTTC.

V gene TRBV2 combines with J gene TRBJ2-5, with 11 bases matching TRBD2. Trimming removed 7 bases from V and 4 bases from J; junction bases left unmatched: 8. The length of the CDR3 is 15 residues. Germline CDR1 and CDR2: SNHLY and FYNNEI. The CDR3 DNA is TGTGCCAGCACTGTAGCGGGGGGGCCTGGAGAGACCCAGTACTTC. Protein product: CASTVAGGPGETQYF. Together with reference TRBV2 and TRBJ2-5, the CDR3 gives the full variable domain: EPEVTQTPSHQVTQMGQEVILRCVPISNHLYFYWYRQILGQKVEFLVSFYNNEISEKSEIFDDQFSVERPDGSNFTLKIRSTKLEDSAMYFCASTVAGGPGETQYFGPGTRLLVL.

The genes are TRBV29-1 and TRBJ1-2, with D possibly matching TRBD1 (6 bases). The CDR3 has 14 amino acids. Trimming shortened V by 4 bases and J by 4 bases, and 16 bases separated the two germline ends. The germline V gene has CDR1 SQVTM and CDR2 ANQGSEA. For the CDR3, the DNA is TGCAGCGTTGTCGACGCCCTAGGGGGCTATGGCTACACCTTC. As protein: CSVVDALGGYGYTF.

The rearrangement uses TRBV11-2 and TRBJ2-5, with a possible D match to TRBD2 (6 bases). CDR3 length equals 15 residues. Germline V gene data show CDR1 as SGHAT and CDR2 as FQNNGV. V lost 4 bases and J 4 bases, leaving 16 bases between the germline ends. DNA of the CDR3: TGTGCCAGCAGCTCTGACCGGGGGTCCTTAGAGACCCAGTACTTC. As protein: CASSSDRGSLETQYF.

CDR3 nucleotide sequence: TGTGCCAGCAGTCTGGACTCTAACTATGGCTACACCTTC. Encoded protein: CASSLDSNYGYTF. The J gene is TRBJ1-2, the V gene TRBV7-2, with unresolved D. Per the germline V gene, CDR1 is SGHTA and CDR2 is FQGNSA. CDR3 size: 13 residues. The V gene lost 6 bases and the J gene lost 0 bases, with 8 bases spanning the gap.

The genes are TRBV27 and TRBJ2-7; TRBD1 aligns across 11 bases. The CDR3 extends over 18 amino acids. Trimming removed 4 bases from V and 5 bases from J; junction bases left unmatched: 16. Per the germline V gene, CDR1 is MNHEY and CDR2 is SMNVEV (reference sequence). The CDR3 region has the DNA TGTGCCAGCAGTTCCCCAGGACAGGGGGCGAAATCGTTCCACGAGCAGTACTTC. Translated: CASSSPGQGAKSFHEQYF.

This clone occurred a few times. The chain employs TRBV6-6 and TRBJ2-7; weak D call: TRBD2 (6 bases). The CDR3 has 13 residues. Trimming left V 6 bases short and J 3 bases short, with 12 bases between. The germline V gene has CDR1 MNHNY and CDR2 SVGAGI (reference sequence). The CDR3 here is CASSRGTNYEQYV. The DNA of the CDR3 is TGTGCCAGCAGCCGCGGGACCAACTACGAGCAGTACGTC.

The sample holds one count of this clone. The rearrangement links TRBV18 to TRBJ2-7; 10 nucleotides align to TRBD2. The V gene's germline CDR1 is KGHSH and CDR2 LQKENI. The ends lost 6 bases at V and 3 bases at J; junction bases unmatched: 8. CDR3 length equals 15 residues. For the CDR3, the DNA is TGTGCCAGCTCCCTCCTAGCGGGAGACGGCTACGAGCAGTACGTC. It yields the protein CASSLLAGDGYEQYV.

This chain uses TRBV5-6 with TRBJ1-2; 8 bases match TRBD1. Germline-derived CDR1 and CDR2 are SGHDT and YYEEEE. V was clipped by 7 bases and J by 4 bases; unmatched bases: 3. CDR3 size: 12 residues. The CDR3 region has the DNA TGTGCCAGCGGAGGGACAGGCTATGGCTACACCTTC. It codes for CASGGTGYGYTF.

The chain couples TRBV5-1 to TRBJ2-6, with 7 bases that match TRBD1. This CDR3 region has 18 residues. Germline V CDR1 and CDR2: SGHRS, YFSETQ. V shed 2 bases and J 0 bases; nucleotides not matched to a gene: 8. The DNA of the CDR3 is TGCGCCAGCAGCTTCTACAGGGGCCCCACCTCTGGGGCCAACGTCCTGACTTTC. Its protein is CASSFYRGPTSGANVLTF.